This is a list of T cell receptor beta chains from one sample in a study of T cell responses to AZD1222 COVID-19 vaccine. Profiled with immunoSEQ multiplex PCR; TCRdb holds only in-frame clones, not every one. Of some 140,000 clones in the sample, more than 85% were seen once. This specimen consisted of peripheral blood, obtained on day 0 of AZD1222 vaccination. These receptors all come from an adult in good health. Both conserved end residues are trimmed from each CDR3.

V,length,CDR3
TRBV28,13,ASSIRDRRRNEQF
TRBV15,14,ATSRDPTPNNSPLH
TRBV6-5,11,ASTQGTNYGYT
TRBV2,15,ASSEGSASGIYNEQF
TRBV6-5,12,ASSYSSGGAGYT
TRBV2,12,ASSGPPRNTEAF
TRBV2,14,ASSGAWGPMNTEAF
TRBV7-9,11,ASSSLAEYEQY
TRBV19,11,ATRDRVNQPQH
TRBV13,10,ASSPRAGELF
TRBV9,12,ASSVEGSNTEAF
TRBV6-2/TRBV6-3,10,ASSYIIEKLF
TRBV3-1/TRBV3-2,13,ASSQHPGTGYEQY
TRBV30,12,AWSARLVSGELF
TRBV7-2,11,ASSQGGNYEQY
TRBV27,12,ASRSRGVTGELF
TRBV7-3,11,ASSRGQTGKQF
TRBV28,12,ASRGIMGLNEAF
TRBV27,15,ASSFRTDGINTGELF
TRBV27,13,ASSLLREKVSEQY
TRBV5-1,14,ASSFGLAGVRDTQY
TRBV11-2,12,ASSSTHGNSPLH
TRBV7-3,11,ASSADYYNEQF
TRBV10-3,14,ATQRGGLRIGETQY
TRBV28,10,ASTGGYSPLH
TRBV12-3/TRBV12-4,10,ASSRTRGGQY